This T cell receptor beta chain is from a study of cytomegalovirus exposure and HLA in healthy donors. Study at large: Samples from HLA-typed donors yielded 65 million to 90 million unique TCRs in an early data release. Study-wide points: The availability of immune exposure information extended only to CMV serostatus. It was 160 or so TCR beta chains that were listed as cytomegalovirus-associated. The authors judged a highly shared variant cluster likely a sequencing artifact.

Amplification used 60 Vbeta primers and 13 Jbeta primers. Some clones are missing from TCRdb's copy, which holds only in-frame ones; the method was immunoSEQ multiplex PCR. The data contain about 170,000 clones, roughly 80% of them seen just once; the ten biggest clones take up 2.5% to 3.5%. Of note for this clone: As yet, its antigen is unknown.

CDR3 length equals 14 residues. CDR1 and CDR2 (germline): MDHEN, SYDVKM. The trim removed 2 bases at V and 4 bases at J, leaving 2 bases unmatched. The chain employs TRBV28 and TRBJ1-1; TRBD1 agrees at 9 bases. Sequencing was carried out using PBMCs. The origin of this receptor is a female donor in good health and CMV-seronegative. Here the CDR3 DNA reads TGTGCCAGCAGTTTAACAGGGGGCGTCACTGAAGCTTTCTTT. Translated, it gives CASSLTGGVTEAFF.